The 19 T cell receptor beta chains listed next were all sequenced from one sample in a study of blood T cells in healthy people across ages. Together with a sample-barcoded 5' primer, a J-beta primer mix was included in a second PCR lasting about 6 to 12 cycles. TCRdb re-derived calls from the 5' RACE reads in MiXCR, one entry per CDR3 protein. The table includes 1,800,000 or so distinct CDR3 sequences, about 39% detected once. The sample was blood. The receptors derive from a human donor in good health.

V is TRBV12-3 or TRBV12-4 and J is TRBJ2-1; 9 bases are shared with TRBD2. The ends lost 8 bases at V and 5 bases at J; junction bases unmatched: 4. This CDR3 has 13 residues. CDR3 nucleotides: TGTGCCAGCGGGGCTAGCGGGGACAATGAGCAGTTCTTC. Translating it yields CASGASGDNEQFF.

This clonotype was seen a few times. The rearrangement uses TRBV12-3 or TRBV12-4 and TRBJ2-7; D is unresolved. Between the trimmed V and J ends, which lost 5 bases and 5 bases, there was a span of 10 bases. The CDR3 has 12 amino acids. The CDR3, as DNA: TGTGCCAGCAGTCCTCTTAGGGACGAGCAGTACTTC. The encoded protein is CASSPLRDEQYF.

The chain is built from TRBV28 and TRBJ2-7, with D perhaps matching TRBD1 (6 bases). Germline-derived CDR1 and CDR2 are MDHEN and SYDVKM. This CDR3 spans 13 amino acids. Trimming pared 7 bases from V and 1 base from J, leaving 11 bases between. The CDR3 DNA reads as TGTGCCAGCACCCTGACAGGATCCTACGAGCAGTACTTC. This gives the protein CASTLTGSYEQYF.

This clonotype was observed a handful of times. The chain joins TRBV7-3 to TRBJ2-7; TRBD1 aligns across 8 bases. Unmatched junction bases numbered 6, after V lost 4 bases and J lost 4 bases. Per the germline V gene, CDR1 is SGHTA and CDR2 is FQGTGA. The length of the CDR3 is 14 residues. As DNA, the CDR3 is TGTGCCAGCAGCTCTCAGGGGGCACCGTACGAGCAGTACTTC. Its translation is CASSSQGAPYEQYF. The full variable domain, rest sourced from reference TRBV7-3 and TRBJ2-7, is GAGVSQTPSNKVTEKGKYVELRCDPISGHTALYWYRQSLGQGPEFLIYFQGTGAADDSGLPNDRFFAVRPEGSVSTLKIQRTERGDSAVYLCASSSQGAPYEQYFGPGTRLTVT.

This clonotype was observed many times. The J gene is TRBJ2-7, the V gene TRBV29-1, with D uncertain. Germline V CDR1 and CDR2: SQVTM, ANQGSEA. CDR3 length: 11 residues. The V gene lost 0 bases and the J gene lost 4 bases, with 4 bases spanning the gap. Written as DNA, the CDR3 is TGCAGCGTTGAAGATTTGTACGAGCAGTACTTC. Encoded protein: CSVEDLYEQYF.

This chain connects TRBV12-1 to TRBJ2-2; the DNA was not compared with TRBD1, the D call given in the table. TRBV12-1 is labeled a pseudogene. This CDR3 contains 16 residues. CDR3 loop: CASSFLGGPNTGELFF. DNA of the CDR3: TGTGCCAGCAGCTTTCTCGGGGGGCCGAACACCGGGGAGCTGTTTTTT.

This clonotype was seen more than once but under ten times. V is TRBV7-9 and J is TRBJ2-4; D may be TRBD1 (6 bases). This CDR3 has 14 residues. The V and J ends lost 1 base and 13 bases respectively, with 17 bases between them. Germline V CDR1 and CDR2: SEHNR, FQNEAQ (reference sequence). Written as DNA, the CDR3 is TGTGCCAGCAGCTTAGGACAGGATCTCGGGGAGCAGTACTTC. It yields the protein CASSLGQDLGEQYF.

The V call is TRBV5-1, the J call TRBJ2-1, with a possible D match to TRBD2 (6 bases). The V gene lost 1 base and the J gene lost 11 bases, with 13 bases spanning the gap. CDR1 SGHRS and CDR2 YFSETQ come from the germline V gene. This CDR3 is built from 13 residues. The CDR3 bases are TGCGCCAGCAGCTTGTGGGGGGTGGATAAGCAGTTCTTC. This gives the protein CASSLWGVDKQFF.

V is TRBV7-8 and J is TRBJ2-1; weak D call: TRBD2 (5 bases). Germline V lookup: CDR1 SGHVS, CDR2 FQNEAQ. The CDR3 totals 13 residues. Trimming cost V 7 bases and J 8 bases, with 15 bases left between them. The CDR3 sequence is CASTEGVRDEQFF. In DNA, the CDR3 is TGTGCCAGCACTGAGGGCGTGAGGGATGAGCAGTTCTTC. The full variable domain, rest sourced from reference TRBV7-8 and TRBJ2-1, is GAGVSQSPRYKVAKRGQDVALRCDPISGHVSLFWYQQALGQGPEFLTYFQNEAQLDKSGLPSDRFFAERPEGSVSTLKIQRTQQEDSAVYLCASTEGVRDEQFFGPGTRLTVL.

The rearrangement links TRBV12-3 or TRBV12-4 to TRBJ2-4; D is possibly TRBD1 (5 bases). The CDR3 is made up of 14 amino acids. Between the trimmed V and J ends, which lost 3 bases and 13 bases, there was a span of 19 bases. CDR3 sequence reads: CASSFDSLSYGQYF. In DNA, the CDR3 is TGTGCCAGCAGTTTTGACAGCCTTTCCTACGGGCAGTACTTC.

The V call is TRBV18, the J call TRBJ1-5; 11 nucleotides line up with TRBD1. The CDR3 is 16 amino acids. Per the germline V gene, CDR1 is KGHSH and CDR2 is LQKENI. The ends lost 3 bases at V and 6 bases at J; junction bases unmatched: 7. In DNA, the CDR3 is TGTGCCAGCTCACCCGGACAGGGGGCGATCGGTCAGCCCCAGCATTTT. Translated: CASSPGQGAIGQPQHF. The entire variable domain, with the rest obtained from reference TRBV18 and TRBJ1-5, is as follows: NAGVMQNPRHLVRRRGQEARLRCSPMKGHSHVYWYRQLPEEGLKFMVYLQKENIIDESGMPKERFSAEFPKEGPSILRIQQVVRGDSAAYFCASSPGQGAIGQPQHFGDGTRLSIL.

The V call is TRBV9, the J call TRBJ1-4; 7 bases are a match to TRBD1. This CDR3 comprises 15 residues. V lost 4 bases to trimming and J lost 7 bases; unmatched junction nucleotides: 10. Per the germline V gene, CDR1 is SGDLS and CDR2 is YYNGEE. The CDR3 reads CASSPTGDQGEKLFF. Written as DNA, the CDR3 is TGTGCCAGCAGCCCTACAGGGGACCAGGGTGAAAAACTGTTTTTT.

The chain has TRBV27 and TRBJ2-7; D is perhaps TRBD1 or TRBD2 (5 bases each). This CDR3 comprises 15 residues. The germline V and J ends were trimmed by 6 bases and 7 bases, with 22 bases remaining between them. Germline-derived CDR1 and CDR2 are MNHEY and SMNVEV (reference sequence). The CDR3 is CASSPTGTSPGEQYF. DNA for the CDR3: TGTGCCAGCAGCCCAACCGGGACCTCCCCCGGAGAGCAGTACTTC.

On this clonotype itself: It may be a read error: a sequence one base away is much more abundant. V and J are TRBV4-3 and TRBJ2-1; D remains ambiguous. Germline assignment: CDR1 LGHNA and CDR2 YSLEER. CDR3 length: 13 residues. CDR3: CASGHQEGNEQFF. The CDR3 bases are TGCGCCAGCGGCCACCAAGAAGGCAATGAGCAGTTCTTC.

The rearrangement joins TRBV7-2 to TRBJ1-1, with D unclear. Germline values: CDR1 SGHTA, CDR2 FQGNSA. Trimming took off 6 bases at V and 4 bases at J, with 12 bases between the two ends. CDR3 size: 13 residues. Written as DNA, the CDR3 is TGTGCCAGCAGGGAGGGTTTGATCACTGAAGCTTTCTTT. This translates into CASREGLITEAFF.

This clonotype turned up a few times. The rearrangement joins TRBV6-6 to TRBJ2-3, with 8 bases that match TRBD1. The CDR3 loop spans 18 amino acids. In germline, CDR1 is MNHNY, CDR2 SVGAGI (reference sequence). V was pared by 4 bases and J by 0 bases, with 12 bases of the junction left unmatched. The CDR3 nucleotides are TGTGCCAGCAGTTCCCTAAGACAGGGGTCGACTAGCACAGATACGCAGTATTTT. This gives the protein CASSSLRQGSTSTDTQYF.

The V call is TRBV7-9, the J call TRBJ1-2, with TRBD1 identical over 8 bases. The trim removed 6 bases at V and 3 bases at J, leaving 9 bases unmatched. The CDR3 sequence is 15 residues long. Germline assignment: CDR1 SEHNR and CDR2 FQNEAQ (reference sequence). DNA of the CDR3: TGTGCCAGCAGTTTGACAGGGGTTCCTCACTATGGCTACACCTTC. Protein product: CASSLTGVPHYGYTF.

This clonotype was picked up a small number of times. The gene calls are TRBV21-1 and TRBJ2-1. TRBV21-1 is reported as a pseudogene. The CDR3 sequence is 13 residues long. DNA of the CDR3: TGTGCCAGCAGCAAATGGGAAATGGATGAGCAGTTCTTC. Residues: CASSKWEMDEQFF.

This clonotype was seen a handful of times. The CDR3 protein is CASSSGPTSGGTDTQYF. The CDR3 region has the DNA TGTGCCAGCAGTTCCGGCCCGACTAGCGGGGGCACAGATACGCAGTATTTT. The chain is built from TRBV28 and TRBJ2-3, with 11 nucleotides matching TRBD2. Germline loops: CDR1 MDHEN, CDR2 SYDVKM. The CDR3 contains 17 residues. Trimming cost V 4 bases and J 1 base; bases outside gene matches: 7.